The 31 T cell receptor beta chains in this list originate from one sample, sequenced in a study of blood T cell repertoires in COVID-19. Profiling relied on immunoSEQ multiplex PCR, and the TCRdb table lists in-frame clones only, not all of them. The data hold about 230,000 clones, with approximately 80% observed a single time. Sequencing was performed on peripheral blood. These receptor sequences come from a man aged 35-49 years with acute or convalescent COVID-19.

The chain carries TRBV4-1 and TRBJ2-5, with D maybe TRBD1 (5 bases). Germline loops: CDR1 MGHRA, CDR2 YSYEKL. Deletions cut 6 bases from V and 4 bases from J, with 18 bases between. The CDR3 sequence is 15 residues long. CDR3 amino acids: CASSQIYGQSETQYF. For the CDR3, the DNA is TGCGCCAGCAGTCAGATTTACGGACAATCAGAGACCCAGTACTTC.

Only one count was recorded for this clone. V and J are TRBV7-9 and TRBJ2-7, with 8 bases that match TRBD1. The trim removed 2 bases at V and 2 bases at J, leaving 5 bases unmatched. This CDR3 has 15 residues. Germline V lookup: CDR1 SEHNR, CDR2 FQNEAQ (reference sequence). The CDR3 sequence is CASSLPGQGPYEQYF. For the CDR3, the DNA is TGTGCCAGCAGCTTACCTGGACAGGGACCCTACGAGCAGTACTTC.

The chain joins TRBV18 to TRBJ1-1; possibly TRBD1 for D (5 bases). The CDR3 covers 16 residues. V lost 3 bases and J lost 6, with 20 bases in between. Germline CDR1 KGHSH, CDR2 LQKENI. The CDR3 sequence is CASSPSDPFGGSEAFF. As DNA, the CDR3 is TGTGCCAGCTCACCGAGCGACCCGTTCGGGGGGTCTGAAGCTTTCTTT.

This chain links TRBV9 with TRBJ2-2, with D possibly being TRBD2 (6 bases). The V end was cut by 0 bases, the J end by 6 bases, with 12 bases between. Germline values: CDR1 SGDLS, CDR2 YYNGEE. The CDR3 covers 15 residues. CDR3 loop: CASSVVGRGSGELFF. CDR3 bases: TGTGCCAGCAGCGTAGTCGGGAGAGGGTCCGGGGAGCTGTTTTTT.

The rearrangement joins TRBV19 to TRBJ1-2; D ambiguous. The length of the CDR3 is 17 residues. Per the germline V gene, CDR1 is LNHDA and CDR2 is SQIVND (reference sequence). V was shortened by 4 bases and J by 4 bases, with 22 bases between the two germline ends. The CDR3 is CASSTYNLFQNRYGYTF. The CDR3 DNA reads as TGTGCCAGTAGTACTTACAACCTTTTCCAGAACCGCTATGGCTACACCTTC.

The genes are TRBV30 and TRBJ2-7, with D hard to call. The germline V and J ends were trimmed by 3 bases and 5 bases, with 8 bases remaining between them. This CDR3 is 11 amino acids long. Germline V CDR1 and CDR2: GTSNPN, SVGIG (reference sequence). The CDR3 nucleotides read TGTGCCTGGAGGCTAGTGAACGAGCAGTACTTC. This gives the protein CAWRLVNEQYF.

The chain combines TRBV7-9 with TRBJ2-1, with TRBD2 matching 10 bases. V lost 7 bases, J lost 6 bases, and 6 bases stayed unmatched. CDR1 and CDR2 from the germline V gene are SEHNR and FQNEAQ (reference sequence). The CDR3 is made up of 14 amino acids. The CDR3 sequence is CASTRTSGSNEQFF. For the CDR3, the DNA is TGTGCCAGCACCCGGACTAGCGGTTCCAATGAGCAGTTCTTC.

The chain couples TRBV14 to TRBJ2-7, with a weak D call TRBD2 (6 bases). Trimming removed 4 bases at V and 5 bases at J, with 15 bases between. Germline loops: CDR1 SGHDN, CDR2 FVKESK. There are 14 residues in the CDR3. CDR3 sequence reads: CASSLFQGGNEQYF. The DNA for the CDR3 is TGTGCCAGCAGCCTATTCCAGGGCGGGAACGAGCAGTACTTC.

The rearrangement joins TRBV19 to TRBJ1-3, with 9 bases fitting TRBD1. The junction had 6 bases not matched to a gene; V was cut back by 5 bases and J by 4 bases. The CDR3 is 15 residues long. CDR1 is LNHDA and CDR2 is SQIVND in the germline V gene (reference sequence). CDR3 sequence: CASSLGQGNGNTIYF. The CDR3 DNA sequence: TGTGCCAGTAGTCTGGGACAGGGAAACGGAAACACCATATATTTT.

The rearrangement links TRBV27 to TRBJ2-1; 7 positions agree with TRBD2. Germline V gene lookup returns CDR1 MNHEY and CDR2 SMNVEV (reference sequence). There are 15 residues in the CDR3. Trimming cost V 5 bases and J 6 bases; bases outside gene matches: 10. The CDR3 region has the DNA TGTGCCAGCAGTCGCCCCCCGGTAGCGGGCAATGAGCAGTTCTTC. Protein: CASSRPPVAGNEQFF.

The rearrangement uses TRBV6-2 or TRBV6-3 and TRBJ1-5; D unresolved. V was clipped by 4 bases and J by 5 bases, with 12 bases between them. CDR1 and CDR2 from the germline V gene are MNHEY and SVGEGT. CDR3 length: 14 amino acids. The CDR3 loop is CASSSPSGYQPQHF. The CDR3 bases are TGTGCCAGCAGTTCCCCCAGCGGCTATCAGCCCCAGCATTTT.

A remark on this clone: One end of the junction fails to match germline, which may point to a read error. The chain employs TRBV2 and TRBJ1-4, with TRBD1 matching 8 bases. Per the germline V gene, CDR1 is SNHLY and CDR2 is FYNNEI. The length of the CDR3 is 15 residues. DNA of the CDR3: TGTGCCGGCAGTGCCAGCAGGACAGGGAGAGAAAAACTGTTTTTT. Translation gives CAGSASRTGREKLFF.

The chain couples TRBV7-3 to TRBJ2-3; 8 bases align to TRBD2. Germline CDR1 and CDR2: SGHTA and FQGTGA. The CDR3 is 16 residues long. Trimming removed 0 bases from V and 6 bases from J; junction bases left unmatched: 8. The CDR3 protein is CASSLTTAGGPDTQYF. The CDR3 DNA sequence: TGTGCCAGCAGCTTAACTACTGCGGGAGGCCCTGATACGCAGTATTTT.

This clone was recorded only once. The chain employs TRBV7-2 and TRBJ2-3; D remains ambiguous. Trimming took off 5 bases at V and 5 bases at J, with 11 bases between the two ends. Germline V gene sequence: CDR1 SGHTA, CDR2 FQGNSA. This CDR3 spans 13 amino acids. The CDR3 region is CASSSPERDTQYF. CDR3 nucleotides: TGTGCCAGCAGCAGCCCCGAGCGAGATACGCAGTATTTT.

This clone was counted once. The chain combines TRBV4-1 with TRBJ2-2; TRBD1 matches at 9 bases. Germline loops: CDR1 MGHRA, CDR2 YSYEKL. This CDR3 contains 16 residues. Trimming took 4 bases from V and 8 from J; bases not matched to a gene: 11. The CDR3 is CASSPLITGGKGELFF. The CDR3 bases are TGCGCCAGCAGCCCCCTTATAACAGGGGGCAAGGGGGAGCTGTTTTTT.

The chain uses TRBV11-2 and TRBJ1-1, with 7 nucleotides matching TRBD1. Germline CDR1 reads SGHAT; CDR2 reads FQNNGV. The trim removed 5 bases at V and 4 bases at J, leaving 7 bases unmatched. The CDR3 runs to 14 residues. CDR3 DNA: TGTGCCAGCAGCCTGAGGGGGCTTGGCACTGAAGCTTTCTTT. It specifies CASSLRGLGTEAFF.

The CDR3 protein is CASSALAGGEGTQYF. The DNA for the CDR3 is TGTGCCAGCAGCGCTCTAGCGGGAGGAGAGGGGACCCAGTACTTC. This chain joins TRBV6-5 and TRBJ2-5; TRBD2 aligns across 11 bases. Germline values: CDR1 MNHEY, CDR2 SVGAGI. V dropped 6 bases and J dropped 7; count of bases not matched to a gene: 10. This CDR3 contains 15 residues.

The chain employs TRBV3-1 (or the pseudogene TRBV3-2) and TRBJ1-3, with a tentative D call TRBD1 (5 bases). From germline, CDR1 is LGHDT and CDR2 YNNKEL (reference sequence). The V end lost 0 bases, the J end lost 0 bases, and 15 bases lay between the germline ends. This CDR3 is built from 18 residues. In DNA, the CDR3 is TGTGCCAGCAGCCAAGATCTAGGCAGGGCCATCTCTGGAAACACCATATATTTT. Its protein is CASSQDLGRAISGNTIYF.

This chain joins TRBV12-3 or TRBV12-4 and TRBJ2-2; the D is unclear. V was trimmed by 3 bases and J by 6 bases, leaving 2 bases between them. The CDR3 extends over 11 amino acids. The CDR3 loop reads CASSFAGELFF. The CDR3, as DNA: TGTGCCAGCAGTTTCGCCGGGGAGCTGTTTTTT.

This chain connects TRBV27 to TRBJ1-6; the match to TRBD1 covers 8 bases. There are 13 residues in the CDR3. Germline V gives CDR1 MNHEY, CDR2 SMNVEV (reference sequence). Trimming removed 6 bases from V and 10 bases from J; junction bases left unmatched: 5. Here the CDR3 reads CASSLTGVSPLHF. CDR3 nucleotides: TGTGCCAGCAGCTTGACAGGGGTATCACCCCTCCACTTT.

The chain combines TRBV7-3 with TRBJ1-2; D unresolved. This CDR3 has 14 amino acids. V was shortened by 5 bases and J by 0 bases, with 10 bases between the two germline ends. CDR1 is SGHTA, CDR2 FQGTGA, per germline. The CDR3 reads CASSQEGSNYGYTF. For the CDR3, the DNA is TGTGCCAGCAGCCAGGAAGGCTCTAACTATGGCTACACCTTC.

The CDR3 bases are TGTGCCAGTAGTAGTTGGAGGGGGAACACCGGGGAGCTGTTTTTT. This gives the protein CASSSWRGNTGELFF. This sequence joins TRBV19 and TRBJ2-2; tentatively, D is TRBD2 (6 bases). Germline CDR1 is LNHDA and CDR2 is SQIVND (reference sequence). V shed 4 bases and J shed 1 base, with 10 bases lying between them. CDR3 length: 15 residues.

This chain uses TRBV12-5 with TRBJ2-1; 8 bases are a match to TRBD2. This CDR3 is 18 amino acids long. The V and J ends lost 2 bases and 0 bases, in that order; junction bases with no gene match: 9. In germline, CDR1 is LGHNT, CDR2 FRNRAP. The CDR3 region is CASGLTQTSVSSYNEQFF. In DNA form, the CDR3 reads TGTGCTAGTGGTTTGACCCAGACTAGCGTAAGCTCCTACAATGAGCAGTTCTTC.

This clone is a singleton in its sample. The chain couples TRBV7-3 to TRBJ1-1; D may be TRBD1 (5 bases). CDR1 is SGHTA and CDR2 is FQGTGA in the germline V gene. This CDR3 spans 13 amino acids. Between the trimmed V and J ends, which lost 3 bases and 5 bases, there was a span of 10 bases. CDR3 amino acids: CASSLTAQTEAFF. The CDR3 DNA reads TGTGCCAGCAGCTTGACAGCCCAAACTGAAGCTTTCTTT.

The V gene is TRBV3-1 (or the pseudogene TRBV3-2), the J gene TRBJ1-3; perhaps TRBD1 as D (6 bases). The CDR3 extends over 15 amino acids. Trimming left V 1 base short and J 0 bases short, with 7 bases between. Germline V CDR1 and CDR2: LGHDT, YNNKEL (reference sequence). CDR3 nucleotides: TGTGCCAGCAGCCAAGGCAGGGGCTCTGGAAACACCATATATTTT. Protein product: CASSQGRGSGNTIYF.

V is TRBV6-2 or TRBV6-3 and J is TRBJ1-1; maybe TRBD1 (6 bases). Germline V gene data show CDR1 as MNHEY and CDR2 as SVGEGT. This CDR3 has 14 residues. V lost 4 bases and J 2 bases, leaving 11 bases between the germline ends. As DNA, the CDR3 is TGTGCCAGCAGTTTCAACAGGGCTAACACTGAAGCTTTCTTT. Protein: CASSFNRANTEAFF.

This chain uses TRBV6-5 with TRBJ1-5; 10 bases map to TRBD1. The junction had 3 bases not matched to a gene; V was cut back by 5 bases and J by 5 bases. The CDR3 has 14 amino acids. CDR1 and CDR2 from the germline V gene are MNHEY and SVGAGI. The DNA of the CDR3 is TGTGCCAGCAGTCGGGACAGGGGAGATCAGCCCCAGCATTTT. Translated: CASSRDRGDQPQHF.

V usage is TRBV7-8 and J usage is TRBJ2-4; 9 bases match TRBD1. The germline V gene has CDR1 SGHVS and CDR2 FQNEAQ. This CDR3 contains 16 residues. Unmatched junction bases numbered 4, after V lost 4 bases and J lost 0 bases. CDR3 nucleotide sequence: TGTGCCAGCAGCTCTAGGGACAGGGTAGCCAAAAACATTCAGTACTTC. Protein product: CASSSRDRVAKNIQYF.

V gene TRBV7-2 combines with J gene TRBJ1-4; the match to TRBD1 covers 11 bases. Germline V gene lookup returns CDR1 SGHTA and CDR2 FQGNSA. The CDR3 spans 15 residues. V dropped 4 bases and J dropped 7; count of bases not matched to a gene: 5. CDR3: CASSSRTGGVEKLFF. The CDR3 DNA reads as TGTGCCAGCAGCTCTAGGACAGGGGGCGTTGAAAAACTGTTTTTT.

V and J are TRBV7-6 and TRBJ2-1, with D hard to call. From germline, CDR1 is SGHVS and CDR2 FNYEAQ. CDR3 length: 13 residues. Trimming shortened V by 1 base and J by 9 bases, and 10 bases separated the two germline ends. The CDR3 DNA is TGTGCCAGCAGCTTAGGAAAGCTTAGTGAGCAGTTCTTC. It translates to CASSLGKLSEQFF.

This chain uses TRBV7-2 with TRBJ1-5, with D possibly matching TRBD1 (5 bases). The CDR3 sequence is 14 residues long. V lost 6 bases, J lost 6 bases, and 15 bases lay in between. CDR1 and CDR2 from the germline V gene are SGHTA and FQGNSA. CDR3 residues: CASSTGGSSQPQHF. The CDR3 bases are TGTGCCAGCAGTACGGGGGGGTCGTCTCAGCCCCAGCATTTT.